The next 9 T cell receptor beta chains were all read from a single sample in a study of shared clonotypes between healthy human individuals. Only in-frame clones appear in the TCRdb table, and some are missing; sequencing was by immunoSEQ multiplex PCR. The sample has 2 million to 2.5 million clones; less than 95% are singletons. Sequencing input: naive CD4+ T cells from PBMCs. Subset denoted: CD45RA+ positively selected. The receptors stem from a man aged 18 to 29 in good health. Some clones in this sample may be carry-over from other donors' samples.

V is TRBV6-5 and J is TRBJ2-1; TRBD2 aligns across 11 bases. CDR3 size: 15 residues. The J segment lost 1 base and the V segment lost 7 bases, leaving 3 bases of the junction unmatched. The germline CDR1 and CDR2 sequences are MNHEY and SVGAGI. The CDR3 coding sequence is TGTGCCAGCACCTTAGCGGGAGGGTCCTACAATGAGCAGTTCTTC. Protein sequence: CASTLAGGSYNEQFF.

CDR3 region: CASSPRGRQGGYEQYF. For the CDR3, the DNA is TGTGCCAGCAGTCCCAGAGGAAGACAGGGGGGATACGAGCAGTACTTC. The chain combines TRBV27 with TRBJ2-7; 9 positions match TRBD1. The V gene's germline CDR1 is MNHEY and CDR2 SMNVEV (reference sequence). After removal of 5 bases from V and 4 bases from J, the junction contained 12 bases not matched to a gene. The CDR3 spans 16 residues.

The chain uses TRBV4-2 and TRBJ1-6, with 7 bases matching TRBD1. J gave up 5 bases and V 4 bases, and 11 bases lay outside the gene matches. Germline loops: CDR1 LGHNA, CDR2 YNFKEQ. The CDR3 has 17 amino acids. CDR3 sequence: CASSLIQLGQNNSPLHF. The DNA for the CDR3 is TGTGCCAGCAGCCTAATTCAATTGGGACAGAATAATTCACCCCTCCACTTT.

This chain joins TRBV14 and TRBJ2-5; D is ambiguous. CDR3 length equals 15 residues. The V gene's germline CDR1 is SGHDN and CDR2 FVKESK. V was clipped by 6 bases and J by 1 base, with 15 bases between them. The DNA of the CDR3 is TGTGCCAGCAGTATCATTCCGGGCCCCCAAGAGACCCAGTACTTC. Translating gives CASSIIPGPQETQYF.

This chain uses TRBV28 with TRBJ1-1; possibly TRBD1 for D (5 bases). The CDR3 contains 14 residues. V was trimmed by 5 bases and J by 1 base, leaving 11 bases between them. Germline loops: CDR1 MDHEN, CDR2 SYDVKM. The CDR3 DNA is TGTGCCAGCAGTCTAGTGGGGCGGAACACTGAAGCTTTCTTT. Amino acids: CASSLVGRNTEAFF.

This sequence joins TRBV30 and TRBJ2-5; TRBD2 might be the D (5 bases). Germline loops: CDR1 GTSNPN, CDR2 SVGIG (reference sequence). This CDR3 comprises 14 residues. V lost 0 bases, J lost 9 bases, and 17 bases lay in between. The CDR3 sequence: CAWSVAETFRAQYF. The CDR3, as DNA: TGTGCCTGGAGTGTAGCGGAAACGTTTAGGGCCCAGTACTTC.

The V call is TRBV30, the J call TRBJ1-1; D ambiguous. CDR1 is GTSNPN and CDR2 is SVGIG in the germline V gene (reference sequence). This CDR3 is 13 amino acids long. V lost 4 bases, J lost 4 bases, and 13 bases lay in between. CDR3 sequence reads: CAWTDHGGTEAFF. Written as DNA, the CDR3 is TGTGCCTGGACGGACCACGGTGGCACTGAAGCTTTCTTT.

The chain uses TRBV7-9 and TRBJ2-2, with D uncertain. Germline CDR1 and CDR2: SEHNR and FQNEAQ (reference sequence). V lost 7 bases to trimming and J lost 6 bases, with 21 bases between them. The CDR3 loop spans 16 amino acids. The CDR3 loop is CASTFISKGVAGELFF. The CDR3 DNA reads TGTGCCAGCACCTTCATTTCGAAGGGTGTGGCCGGGGAGCTGTTTTTT. The full variable domain, completed using reference TRBV7-9 and TRBJ2-2, is DTGVSQNPRHKITKRGQNVTFRCDPISEHNRLYWYRQTLGQGPEFLTYFQNEAQLEKSRLLSDRFSAERPKGSFSTLEIQRTEQGDSAMYLCASTFISKGVAGELFFGEGSRLTVL.

The chain joins TRBV29-1 to TRBJ2-5; D possibly corresponds to TRBD1 (6 bases). The end of the DNA fits TRBJ2-7 better, so the J call may be wrong. The CDR3 sequence is 13 residues long. Per the germline V gene, CDR1 is SQVTM and CDR2 is ANQGSEA. CDR3 DNA sequence: TGCAGCGTCCGAGGACAGTTCTCCTACGAGCAGTACTTC. Protein sequence: CSVRGQFSYEQYF.